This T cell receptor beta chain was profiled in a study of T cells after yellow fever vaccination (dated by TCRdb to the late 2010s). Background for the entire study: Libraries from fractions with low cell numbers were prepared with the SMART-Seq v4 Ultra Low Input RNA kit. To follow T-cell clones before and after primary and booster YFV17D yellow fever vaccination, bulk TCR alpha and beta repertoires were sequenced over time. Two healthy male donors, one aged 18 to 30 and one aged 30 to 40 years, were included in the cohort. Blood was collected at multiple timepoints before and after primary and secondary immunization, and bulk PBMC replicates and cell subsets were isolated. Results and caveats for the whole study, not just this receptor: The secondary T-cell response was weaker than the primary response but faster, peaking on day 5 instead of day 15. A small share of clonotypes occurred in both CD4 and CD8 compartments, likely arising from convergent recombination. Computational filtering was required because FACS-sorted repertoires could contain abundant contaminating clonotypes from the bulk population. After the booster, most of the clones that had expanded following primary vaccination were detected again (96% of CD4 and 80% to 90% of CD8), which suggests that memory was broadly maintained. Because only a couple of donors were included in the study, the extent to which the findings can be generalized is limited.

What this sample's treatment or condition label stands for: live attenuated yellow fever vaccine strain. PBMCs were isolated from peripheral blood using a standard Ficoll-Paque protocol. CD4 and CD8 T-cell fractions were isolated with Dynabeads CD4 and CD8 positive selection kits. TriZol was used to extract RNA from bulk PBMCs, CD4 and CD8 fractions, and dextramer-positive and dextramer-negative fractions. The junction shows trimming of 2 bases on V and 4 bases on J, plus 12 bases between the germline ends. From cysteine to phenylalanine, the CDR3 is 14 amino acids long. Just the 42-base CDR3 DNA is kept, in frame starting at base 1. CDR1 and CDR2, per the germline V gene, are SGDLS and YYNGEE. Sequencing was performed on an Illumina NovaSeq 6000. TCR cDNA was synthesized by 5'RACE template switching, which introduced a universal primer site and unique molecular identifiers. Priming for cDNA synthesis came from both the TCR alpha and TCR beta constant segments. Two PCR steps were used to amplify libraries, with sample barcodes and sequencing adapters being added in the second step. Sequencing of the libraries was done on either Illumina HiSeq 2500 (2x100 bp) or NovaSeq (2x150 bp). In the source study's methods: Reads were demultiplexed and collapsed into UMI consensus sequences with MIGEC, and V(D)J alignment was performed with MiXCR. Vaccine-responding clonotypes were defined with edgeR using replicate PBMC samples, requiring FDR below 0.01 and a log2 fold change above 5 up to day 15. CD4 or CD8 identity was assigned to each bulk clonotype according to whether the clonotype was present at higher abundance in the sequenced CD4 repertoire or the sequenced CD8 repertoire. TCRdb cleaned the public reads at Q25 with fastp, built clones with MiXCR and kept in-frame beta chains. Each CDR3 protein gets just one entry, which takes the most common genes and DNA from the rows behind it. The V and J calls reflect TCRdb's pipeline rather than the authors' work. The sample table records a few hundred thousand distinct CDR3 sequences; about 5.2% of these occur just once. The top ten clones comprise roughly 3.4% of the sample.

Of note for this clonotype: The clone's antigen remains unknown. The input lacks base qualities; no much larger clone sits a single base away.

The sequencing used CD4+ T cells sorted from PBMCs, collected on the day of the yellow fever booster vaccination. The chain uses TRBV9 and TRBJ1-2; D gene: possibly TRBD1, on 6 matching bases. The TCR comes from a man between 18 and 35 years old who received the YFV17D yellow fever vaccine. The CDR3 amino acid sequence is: CASSVTGRGYGYTF. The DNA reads TGTGCCAGCAGCGTGACAGGAAGGGGCTATGGCTACACCTTC.